The 29 T cell receptor beta chains below were found in one sample sequenced in a study of blood T cell repertoires in COVID-19. Generated by immunoSEQ multiplex PCR, the TCRdb table keeps only in-frame clones and is missing some. The sample includes roughly 220,000 clones, approximately 80% of them seen just once. Material for sequencing was peripheral blood. Receptor source: a woman in her thirties or forties who had recovered from COVID-19.

CDR3 sequence: CASGFVREKLFF. The CDR3 DNA is TGTGCTAGTGGTTTTGTGCGGGAAAAACTGTTTTTT. This chain joins TRBV12-5 and TRBJ1-4; D remains unclear. Germline lookup yields CDR1 LGHNT and CDR2 FRNRAP. Trimming left V 3 bases short and J 8 bases short, with 7 bases between. The CDR3 length is 12 residues.

V and J are TRBV2 and TRBJ2-3, with unresolved D. Per germline, CDR1 SNHLY and CDR2 FYNNEI. The CDR3 consists of 12 residues. Trimming stripped 7 bases from V and 5 bases from J, with 10 bases between. Here the CDR3 reads CASTRLVDTQYF. CDR3 DNA: TGTGCCAGCACTCGACTCGTAGATACGCAGTATTTT.

The rearrangement joins TRBV18 to TRBJ2-5; TRBD2 aligns across 9 bases. Germline CDR1 and CDR2: KGHSH and LQKENI. The ends lost 2 bases at V and 5 bases at J; junction bases unmatched: 0. The CDR3 has 13 amino acids. The CDR3 protein is CASSPGLAETQYF. The CDR3 DNA reads as TGTGCCAGCTCACCAGGACTAGCGGAGACCCAGTACTTC.

This chain joins TRBV20-1 and TRBJ1-1; 7 nucleotides align to TRBD1. The CDR3 has 11 residues. Germline assignment: CDR1 DFQATT and CDR2 SNEGSKA (reference sequence). J was trimmed by 9 bases and V by 6 bases; bases with no gene match: 7. CDR3 sequence reads: CSAPTGEKAFF. CDR3 DNA sequence: TGCAGTGCGCCCACAGGGGAAAAAGCTTTCTTT.

This rearrangement joins TRBV7-8 to TRBJ1-1, with D perhaps matching TRBD1 (5 bases). Per germline, CDR1 SGHVS and CDR2 FQNEAQ. The CDR3 consists of 14 residues. V lost 3 bases and J 0 bases, leaving 8 bases between the germline ends. The CDR3 here is CASSFKGMNTEAFF. CDR3 DNA: TGTGCCAGCAGCTTTAAGGGGATGAACACTGAAGCTTTCTTT.

The chain couples TRBV5-8 to TRBJ2-3, with D maybe TRBD1 (6 bases). Germline assignment: CDR1 SGHTS and CDR2 YDEGEE. The CDR3 totals 16 residues. V lost 1 base, J lost 1 base, and 13 bases lay in between. CDR3 sequence (DNA): TGTGCCAGCAGCTTGACAGGGAAGCTAGGCACAGATACGCAGTATTTT. Translating it yields CASSLTGKLGTDTQYF.

J is TRBJ2-5 and V is TRBV6-5; 7 positions match TRBD2. Germline-derived CDR1 and CDR2 are MNHEY and SVGAGI. There are 15 residues in the CDR3. J lost 1 base, V lost 6 bases, and 8 bases had no gene match. In DNA form, the CDR3 reads TGTGCCAGCAGAACTACCCTAGCGGTCCAAGAGACCCAGTACTTC. This encodes CASRTTLAVQETQYF.

V and J are TRBV29-1 and TRBJ2-7; 8 bases are a match to TRBD2. The CDR3 runs to 15 residues. CDR1 and CDR2 (germline): SQVTM, ANQGSEA. The junction had 11 bases not matched to a gene; V was cut back by 7 bases and J by 0 bases. CDR3 sequence: CSALLAAQSSYEQYF. CDR3 bases: TGCAGCGCCCTACTAGCGGCCCAGAGCTCCTACGAGCAGTACTTC.

V is TRBV3-1 (or the pseudogene TRBV3-2) and J is TRBJ1-2; D ambiguous. The V end was cut by 1 base, the J end by 4 bases, with 7 bases between. CDR1 is LGHDT and CDR2 is YNNKEL in the germline V gene (reference sequence). The CDR3 is 13 residues long. The CDR3 loop reads CASSQGQFYGYTF. CDR3 coding DNA: TGTGCCAGCAGCCAAGGCCAGTTCTATGGCTACACCTTC.

The chain employs TRBV2 and TRBJ1-3; D call uncertain. Germline V gene sequence: CDR1 SNHLY, CDR2 FYNNEI. V was clipped by 2 bases and J by 3 bases, with 5 bases between them. This CDR3 has 13 amino acids. CDR3 bases: TGTGCCAGCAGTGAAATAAATGGAAACACCATATATTTT. It is translated as CASSEINGNTIYF.

This sequence joins TRBV5-6 and TRBJ2-5, with 14 nucleotides matching TRBD2. The CDR3 spans 18 residues. CDR1 and CDR2 from the germline V gene are SGHDT and YYEEEE. Trimming cost V 4 bases and J 2 bases; bases outside gene matches: 10. This CDR3 reads CASSLGLAGDPQQETQYF. The CDR3 DNA is TGTGCCAGCAGCCTGGGACTAGCGGGGGACCCCCAACAAGAGACCCAGTACTTC.

This chain connects TRBV18 to TRBJ1-1, with 7 positions matching TRBD1. This CDR3 has 14 amino acids. Germline V gene lookup returns CDR1 KGHSH and CDR2 LQKENI. V gave up 3 bases and J gave up 1 base; unmatched junction bases: 2. This chain's CDR3 is CASSPRQGNTEAFF. The CDR3 DNA reads as TGTGCCAGCTCACCCAGACAGGGGAACACTGAAGCTTTCTTT. Full variable domain (outside the CDR3, taken from reference TRBV18 and TRBJ1-1): NAGVMQNPRHLVRRRGQEARLRCSPMKGHSHVYWYRQLPEEGLKFMVYLQKENIIDESGMPKERFSAEFPKEGPSILRIQQVVRGDSAAYFCASSPRQGNTEAFFGQGTRLTVV.

The V call is TRBV10-3, the J call TRBJ2-1; TRBD2 matches at 16 bases. V lost 5 bases to trimming and J lost 5 bases; unmatched junction nucleotides: 6. Looked up from germline, CDR1 is ENHRY and CDR2 is SYGVKD. CDR3 length: 17 residues. CDR3 in DNA: TGTGCCATCAGTCCCGGGACTAGCGGGGGGGGAAACAATGAGCAGTTCTTC. Its translation is CAISPGTSGGGNNEQFF.

This clone showed up many times. As DNA, the CDR3 is TGTGCCAGCAGCGTTCGGGGACTAGTCCCTGAGTACTTC. As protein: CASSVRGLVPEYF. The chain couples TRBV9 to TRBJ2-5; 8 nucleotides match TRBD2. The CDR3 runs to 13 residues. V lost 2 bases to trimming and J lost 12 bases; unmatched junction nucleotides: 9. CDR1 SGDLS and CDR2 YYNGEE come from the germline V gene.

The J gene is TRBJ2-7, the V gene TRBV7-2; 9 nucleotides align to TRBD2. V dropped 5 bases and J dropped 0; count of bases not matched to a gene: 2. Germline V gene data show CDR1 as SGHTA and CDR2 as FQGNSA. The CDR3 is made up of 14 amino acids. The CDR3 loop reads CASSPSGISYEQYF. The CDR3 nucleotides read TGTGCCAGCAGCCCTAGCGGGATCTCCTACGAGCAGTACTTC.

The chain links TRBV9 to TRBJ1-1; a weak D match, TRBD1 (5 bases). This CDR3 spans 13 amino acids. CDR1 is SGDLS, CDR2 YYNGEE, per germline. V lost 3 bases and J lost 5, with 11 bases in between. DNA for the CDR3: TGTGCCAGCAGCGCGCATCAGGGTACTGAAGCTTTCTTT. As protein: CASSAHQGTEAFF.

V usage is TRBV27 and J usage is TRBJ2-7; TRBD1 aligns across 9 bases. Germline lookup yields CDR1 MNHEY and CDR2 SMNVEV (reference sequence). The CDR3 is 14 residues long. V shed 3 bases and J 4 bases; nucleotides not matched to a gene: 4. The CDR3 reads CASSFSDRGYEQYF. The DNA for the CDR3 is TGTGCCAGCAGTTTCTCGGACAGGGGTTACGAGCAGTACTTC.

The chain employs TRBV27 and TRBJ1-6; 10 bases agree with TRBD1. Trimming removed 6 bases from V and 14 bases from J; junction bases left unmatched: 13. The CDR3 is 15 amino acids. The germline V gene has CDR1 MNHEY and CDR2 SMNVEV (reference sequence). The CDR3: CASSPGTGELRTLHF. In DNA, the CDR3 is TGTGCCAGCAGCCCCGGGACAGGGGAGTTGAGGACCCTCCACTTT.

CDR3 coding DNA: TGTGCCAGCAGTTTATCTACGGACTCTTTTAGCTCCTATAATTCACCCCTCCACTTT. Translation: CASSLSTDSFSSYNSPLHF. This chain links TRBV27 with TRBJ1-6, with D hard to call. V shed 0 bases and J shed 0 bases, with 15 bases lying between them. This CDR3 is built from 19 residues. Germline CDR1 is MNHEY and CDR2 is SMNVEV (reference sequence).

The gene calls are TRBV4-3 and TRBJ2-2, with a weak D call TRBD1 (5 bases). The germline V gene encodes CDR1 LGHNA and CDR2 YSLEER. The V gene lost 4 bases and the J gene lost 6 bases, with 12 bases spanning the gap. This CDR3 is built from 14 residues. CDR3 DNA sequence: TGCGCCAGCAGCCGGAGCAGGGTTGCCGGGGAGCTGTTTTTT. Translation gives CASSRSRVAGELFF.

The chain uses TRBV6-5 and TRBJ2-5; maybe TRBD2 (6 bases). Trimming shortened V by 5 bases and J by 4 bases, and 17 bases separated the two germline ends. Germline loops: CDR1 MNHEY, CDR2 SVGAGI. The CDR3 runs to 15 residues. The CDR3 DNA sequence: TGTGCCAGCAGTCTCTCCGGAGGGGACCGAGAGACCCAGTACTTC. This translates into CASSLSGGDRETQYF.

The rearrangement joins TRBV10-3 to TRBJ2-7; D is unresolved. CDR3 size: 12 residues. V was trimmed by 2 bases and J by 4 bases, leaving 6 bases between them. Germline CDR1 is ENHRY and CDR2 is SYGVKD. The CDR3 DNA follows: TGTGCCATCAGTGAGCTTATGTACGAGCAGTACTTC. Translation gives CAISELMYEQYF.

The chain has TRBV7-2 and TRBJ1-4, with 8 positions matching TRBD1. Trimming at V came to 2 bases and at J to 0 bases, leaving 8 bases not matched to a gene. This CDR3 spans 18 amino acids. Germline V gives CDR1 SGHTA, CDR2 FQGNSA. DNA for the CDR3: TGTGCCAGCAGCTTATCATCGGACAGGGCTGCAACTAATGAAAAACTGTTTTTT. Translating gives CASSLSSDRAATNEKLFF.

This sequence joins TRBV7-2 and TRBJ2-5; TRBD2 aligns across 8 bases. V trimming: 3 bases; J trimming: 3 bases; junction bases outside the gene matches: 6. CDR1 is SGHTA and CDR2 is FQGNSA in the germline V gene. CDR3 length: 15 amino acids. CDR3 nucleotides: TGTGCCAGCAGCTTGCAGGGACTAGATGAAGAGACCCAGTACTTC. This encodes CASSLQGLDEETQYF.

This sequence joins TRBV10-3 and TRBJ1-1; D possibly corresponds to TRBD1 (5 bases). CDR1 is ENHRY, CDR2 SYGVKD, per germline. This CDR3 has 13 residues. V was trimmed by 1 base and J by 8 bases, leaving 11 bases between them. CDR3 DNA: TGTGCCATCAGTGAGTTCGACAGACAGGAAGCTTTCTTT. It is translated as CAISEFDRQEAFF.

The rearrangement joins TRBV11-3 to TRBJ1-4; tentative D call: TRBD1 (5 bases). CDR3 length equals 13 residues. V lost 1 base and J lost 7, with 7 bases in between. CDR1 and CDR2 from the germline V gene are SGHNT and YENEEA. Written as DNA, the CDR3 is TGTGCCAGCAGCTTAGGACAGCGTGAAAAACTGTTTTTT. The encoded protein is CASSLGQREKLFF.

V is TRBV28 and J is TRBJ1-2, with TRBD1 matching 7 bases. CDR1 and CDR2 (germline): MDHEN, SYDVKM. V dropped 6 bases and J dropped 6; count of bases not matched to a gene: 7. This CDR3 region has 13 residues. The CDR3 sequence: CASRIQGQDGYTF. For the CDR3, the DNA is TGTGCCAGCAGGATACAGGGGCAAGATGGCTACACCTTC.

This clone has a single count. The V and J genes are TRBV7-3 and TRBJ2-3, with TRBD2 identical over 8 bases. Germline V gene data show CDR1 as SGHTA and CDR2 as FQGTGA. This CDR3 has 16 amino acids. J lost 1 base, V lost 2 bases, and 5 bases had no gene match. CDR3 loop: CASSLGTSGGTDTQYF. DNA for the CDR3: TGTGCCAGCAGCTTAGGTACTAGCGGAGGCACAGATACGCAGTATTTT.

This sequence joins TRBV7-2 and TRBJ2-1, with a possible D match to TRBD1 (6 bases). This CDR3 region has 15 residues. The germline V and J ends were trimmed by 2 bases and 4 bases, with 12 bases remaining between them. Germline loops: CDR1 SGHTA, CDR2 FQGNSA. The CDR3 spells CASSLLGAMYNEQFF. The CDR3 DNA sequence: TGTGCCAGCAGCTTATTGGGGGCAATGTACAATGAGCAGTTCTTC.